This entry concerns a single TCR beta chain. The source of the sample is a study of blood T cell repertoires in COVID-19. In the study's own analysis: It was from reference gene primer amplification that nucleated cell counts were estimated. TCRdb keeps only in-frame clones here, not all; method: immunoSEQ multiplex PCR. Clone size and V and J calls were adopted from that table, with D and trimming inferred from the DNA. The sample includes some 300,000 clones, 85% to 90% of them seen just once. Germline V CDR1 and CDR2: LGHDT, YNNKEL (reference sequence). The CDR3 totals 14 residues. The V and J ends lost 1 base and 5 bases respectively, with 6 bases between them.

This chain joins TRBV3-1 (or the pseudogene TRBV3-2) and TRBJ1-6, with D possibly being TRBD1 (5 bases). The sequence was obtained from a woman in her thirties or forties with COVID-19, enrolled during active disease. The sequenced material came from peripheral blood. Here the CDR3 DNA reads TGTGCCAGCAGCCAAGGACAGAATAATTCACCCCTCCACTTT. Protein sequence: CASSQGQNNSPLHF.